This entry is about one TCR beta chain. Its target is unknown. Produced via immunoSEQ multiplex PCR; TCRdb's table is partial and in-frame only. The sample gives roughly 460,000 clones, around 89% of which show up once; about 1.5% is in the top ten. The length of the CDR3 is 13 residues. Germline CDR1 is LNHDA and CDR2 is SQIVND (reference sequence). Trimming removed 1 base from V and 3 bases from J, with 7 bases in between. Treatment meaning: roughly 19 received Ad26.COV2.S at low or high dose, single or two shots; 5 received placebo; per-sample allocation not given. Collection of samples fell on day 63 after the first vaccine or placebo injection. This specimen comes from a study of Ad26.COV2.S vaccination and SARS-CoV-2 variants. Study results and caveats: Substantial breadth was reportedly displayed by spike-specific CD8+ and CD4+ T cell responses after vaccination.

Here the sequenced sample was peripheral blood, taken in a trial of Ad26.COV2.S vaccine versus placebo. The chain joins TRBV19 to TRBJ2-7; D is undetermined. The TCR comes from a person between 18 and 65 years old who received the Ad26.COV2.S COVID-19 vaccine or a placebo. CDR3 DNA sequence: TGTGCCAGTAGTATAGGCAGGAGCTACGAGCAGTACTTC. It translates to CASSIGRSYEQYF.